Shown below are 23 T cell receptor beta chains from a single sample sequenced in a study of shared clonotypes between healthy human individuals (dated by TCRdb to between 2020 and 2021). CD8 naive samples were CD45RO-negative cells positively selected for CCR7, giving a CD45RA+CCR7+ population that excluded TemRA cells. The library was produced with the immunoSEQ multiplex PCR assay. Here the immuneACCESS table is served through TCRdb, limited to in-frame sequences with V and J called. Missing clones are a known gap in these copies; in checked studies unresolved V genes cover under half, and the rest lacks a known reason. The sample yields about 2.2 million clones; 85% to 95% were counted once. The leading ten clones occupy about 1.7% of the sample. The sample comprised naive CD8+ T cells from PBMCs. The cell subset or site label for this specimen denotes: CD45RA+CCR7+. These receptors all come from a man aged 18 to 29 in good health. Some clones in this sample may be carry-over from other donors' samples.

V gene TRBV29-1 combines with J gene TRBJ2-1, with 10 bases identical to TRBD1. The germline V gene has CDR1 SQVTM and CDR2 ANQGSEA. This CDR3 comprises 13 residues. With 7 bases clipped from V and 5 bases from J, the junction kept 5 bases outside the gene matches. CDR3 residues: CSARTGGNNEQFF. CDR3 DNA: TGCAGCGCAAGGACAGGGGGTAACAATGAGCAGTTCTTC.

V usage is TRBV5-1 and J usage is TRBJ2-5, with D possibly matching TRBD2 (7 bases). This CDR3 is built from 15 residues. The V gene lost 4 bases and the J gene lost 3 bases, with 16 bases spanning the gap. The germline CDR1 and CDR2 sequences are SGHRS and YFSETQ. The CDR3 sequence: CASSVWGGAKETQYF. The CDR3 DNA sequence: TGCGCCAGCAGCGTATGGGGGGGCGCGAAAGAGACCCAGTACTTC.

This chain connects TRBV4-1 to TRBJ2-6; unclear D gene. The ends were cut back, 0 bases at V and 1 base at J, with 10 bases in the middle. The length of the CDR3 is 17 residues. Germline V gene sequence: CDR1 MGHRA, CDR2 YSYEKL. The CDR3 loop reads CASSQEIVLSGANVLTF. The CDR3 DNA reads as TGCGCCAGCAGCCAAGAGATAGTTCTTTCTGGGGCCAACGTCCTGACTTTC.

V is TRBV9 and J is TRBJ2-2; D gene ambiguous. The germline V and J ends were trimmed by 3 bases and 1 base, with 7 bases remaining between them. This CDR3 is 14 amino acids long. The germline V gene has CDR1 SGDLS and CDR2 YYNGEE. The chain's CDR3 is CASSDLRNTGELFF. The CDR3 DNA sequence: TGTGCCAGCAGCGATCTGAGGAACACCGGGGAGCTGTTTTTT.

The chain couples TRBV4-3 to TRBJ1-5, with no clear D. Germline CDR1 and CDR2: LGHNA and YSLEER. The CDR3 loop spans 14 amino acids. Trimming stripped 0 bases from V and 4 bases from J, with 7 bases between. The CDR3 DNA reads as TGCGCCAGCAGCCAAGATGCTGGGAATCAGCCCCAGCATTTT. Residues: CASSQDAGNQPQHF.

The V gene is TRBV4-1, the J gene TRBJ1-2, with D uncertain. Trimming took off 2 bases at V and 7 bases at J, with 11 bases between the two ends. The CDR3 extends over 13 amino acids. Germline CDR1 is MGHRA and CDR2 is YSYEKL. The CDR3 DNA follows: TGCGCCAGCAGCCAATTTGGGGAATCTGGCTACACCTTC. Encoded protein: CASSQFGESGYTF.

DNA of the CDR3: TGTGCCAGCAGCCCCAGTAGCGGGAATGAGCAGTTCTTC. This translates into CASSPSSGNEQFF. The chain links TRBV11-2 to TRBJ2-1; 7 bases are shared with TRBD2. V lost 5 bases to trimming and J lost 7 bases; unmatched junction nucleotides: 5. CDR1 SGHAT and CDR2 FQNNGV come from the germline V gene. The CDR3 loop spans 13 amino acids. Based on the CDR3 plus reference TRBV11-2 and TRBJ2-1, the full variable domain is EAGVAQSPRYKIIEKRQSVAFWCNPISGHATLYWYQQILGQGPKLLIQFQNNGVVDDSQLPKDRFSAERLKGVDSTLKIQPAKLEDSAVYLCASSPSSGNEQFFGPGTRLTVL.

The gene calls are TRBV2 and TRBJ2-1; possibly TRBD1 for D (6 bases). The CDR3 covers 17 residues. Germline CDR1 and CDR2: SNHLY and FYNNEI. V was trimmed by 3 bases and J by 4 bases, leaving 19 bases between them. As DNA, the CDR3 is TGTGCCAGCAGTGATAGGACCGGACAGAGAGCATACAATGAGCAGTTCTTC. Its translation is CASSDRTGQRAYNEQFF.

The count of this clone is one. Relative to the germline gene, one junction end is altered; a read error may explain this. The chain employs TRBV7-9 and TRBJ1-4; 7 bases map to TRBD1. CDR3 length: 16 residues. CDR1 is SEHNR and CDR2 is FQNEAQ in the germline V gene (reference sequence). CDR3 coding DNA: TGCGCCAGCAGCCACGGATCAGGGGGTCGGGTTGAAAAACTGTTTTTT. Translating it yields CASSHGSGGRVEKLFF. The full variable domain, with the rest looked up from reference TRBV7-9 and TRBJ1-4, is DTGVSQNPRHKITKRGQNVTFRCDPISEHNRLYWYRQTLGQGPEFLTYFQNEAQLEKSRLLSDRFSAERPKGSFSTLEIQRTEQGDSAMYLCASSHGSGGRVEKLFFGSGTQLSVL.

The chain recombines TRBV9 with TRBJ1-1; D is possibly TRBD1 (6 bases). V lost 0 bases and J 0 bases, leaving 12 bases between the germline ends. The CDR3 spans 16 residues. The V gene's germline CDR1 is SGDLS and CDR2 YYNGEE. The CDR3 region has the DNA TGTGCCAGCAGCGTAGGAAGGAACAGGGTGAACACTGAAGCTTTCTTT. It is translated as CASSVGRNRVNTEAFF.

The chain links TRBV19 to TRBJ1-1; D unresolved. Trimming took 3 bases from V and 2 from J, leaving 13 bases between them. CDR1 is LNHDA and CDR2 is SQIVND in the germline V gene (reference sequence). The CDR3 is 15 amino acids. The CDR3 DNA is TGTGCCAGTAGTATCTGGCGAGAACCAAACACTGAAGCTTTCTTT. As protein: CASSIWREPNTEAFF.

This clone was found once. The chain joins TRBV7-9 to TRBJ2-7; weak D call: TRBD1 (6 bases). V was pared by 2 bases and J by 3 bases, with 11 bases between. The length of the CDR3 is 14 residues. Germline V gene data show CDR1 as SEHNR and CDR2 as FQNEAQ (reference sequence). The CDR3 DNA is TGTGCCAGCAGCTTATCAGGGGTTGGCTACGAGCAGTACTTC. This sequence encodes CASSLSGVGYEQYF.

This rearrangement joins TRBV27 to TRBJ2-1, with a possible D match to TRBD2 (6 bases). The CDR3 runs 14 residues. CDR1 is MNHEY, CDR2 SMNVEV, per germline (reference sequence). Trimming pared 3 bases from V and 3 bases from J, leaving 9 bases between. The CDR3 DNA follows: TGTGCCAGCAGTTTGGTTAGCGGCTACAATGAGCAGTTCTTC. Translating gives CASSLVSGYNEQFF.

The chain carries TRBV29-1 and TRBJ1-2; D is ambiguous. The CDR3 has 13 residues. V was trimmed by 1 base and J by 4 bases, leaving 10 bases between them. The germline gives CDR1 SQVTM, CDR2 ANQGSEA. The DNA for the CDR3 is TGCAGCGTTGAAGGCGGAGGAGGCTATGGCTACACCTTC. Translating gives CSVEGGGGYGYTF.

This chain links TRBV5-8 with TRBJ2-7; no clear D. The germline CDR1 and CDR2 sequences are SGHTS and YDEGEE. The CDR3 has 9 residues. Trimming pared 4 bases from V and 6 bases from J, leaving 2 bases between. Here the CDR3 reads CASSGEQYF. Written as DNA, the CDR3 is TGTGCCAGCAGCGGCGAGCAGTACTTC.

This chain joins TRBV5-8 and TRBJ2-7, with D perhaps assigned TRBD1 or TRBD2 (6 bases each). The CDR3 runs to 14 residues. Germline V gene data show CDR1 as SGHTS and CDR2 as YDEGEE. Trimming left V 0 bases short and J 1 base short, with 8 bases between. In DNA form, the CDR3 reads TGTGCCAGCAGCTTGGGGGGGGCTTCCTACGAGCAGTACTTC. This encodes CASSLGGASYEQYF.

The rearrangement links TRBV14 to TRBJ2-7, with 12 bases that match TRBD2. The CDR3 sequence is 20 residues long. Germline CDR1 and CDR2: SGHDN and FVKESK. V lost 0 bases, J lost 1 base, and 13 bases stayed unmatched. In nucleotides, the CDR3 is TGTGCCAGCAGCCAAGAATTTTTGAGACTAGCGGGAGTGCAGTCCTACGAGCAGTACTTC. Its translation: CASSQEFLRLAGVQSYEQYF.

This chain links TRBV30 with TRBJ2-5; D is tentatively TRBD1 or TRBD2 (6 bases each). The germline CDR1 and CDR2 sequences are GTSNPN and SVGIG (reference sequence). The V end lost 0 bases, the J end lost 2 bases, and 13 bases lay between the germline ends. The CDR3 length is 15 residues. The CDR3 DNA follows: TGTGCCTGGAGTGTACTGGGGGGCGAGCAAGAGACCCAGTACTTC. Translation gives CAWSVLGGEQETQYF.

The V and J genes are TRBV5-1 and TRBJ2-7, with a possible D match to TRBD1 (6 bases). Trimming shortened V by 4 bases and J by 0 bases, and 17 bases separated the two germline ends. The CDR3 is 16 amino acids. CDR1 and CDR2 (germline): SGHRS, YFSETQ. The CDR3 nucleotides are TGCGCCAGCAGCGTGGAAACAGGGCTTAGCTCCTACGAGCAGTACTTC. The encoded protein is CASSVETGLSSYEQYF.

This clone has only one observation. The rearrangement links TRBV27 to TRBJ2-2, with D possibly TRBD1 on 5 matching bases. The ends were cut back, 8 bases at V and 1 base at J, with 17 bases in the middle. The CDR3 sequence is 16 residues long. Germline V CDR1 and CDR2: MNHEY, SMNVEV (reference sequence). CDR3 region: CASLLGRKKNTGELFF. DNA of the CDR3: TGTGCCAGCCTTCTGGGGCGGAAAAAGAACACCGGGGAGCTGTTTTTT.

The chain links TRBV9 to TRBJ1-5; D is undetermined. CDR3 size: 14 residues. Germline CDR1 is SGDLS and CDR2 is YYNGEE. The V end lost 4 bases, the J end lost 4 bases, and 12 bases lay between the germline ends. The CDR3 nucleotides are TGTGCCAGCAGCTTGGGCCTGGGGAATCAGCCCCAGCATTTT. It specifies CASSLGLGNQPQHF.

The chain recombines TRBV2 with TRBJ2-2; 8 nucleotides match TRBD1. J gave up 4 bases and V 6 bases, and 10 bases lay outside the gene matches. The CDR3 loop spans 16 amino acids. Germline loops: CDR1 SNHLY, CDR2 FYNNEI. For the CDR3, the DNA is TGTGCCAGCAGCCCAGGGGGCAGGTCGGGCACCGGGGAGCTGTTTTTT. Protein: CASSPGGRSGTGELFF.

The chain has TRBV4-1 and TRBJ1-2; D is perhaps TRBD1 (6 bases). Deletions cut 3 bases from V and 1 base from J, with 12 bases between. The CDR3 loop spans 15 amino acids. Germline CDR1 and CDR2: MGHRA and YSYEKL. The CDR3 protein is CASSQQVRGNYGYTF. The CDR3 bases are TGCGCCAGCAGCCAGCAGGTCAGGGGTAACTATGGCTACACCTTC.